These T cell receptor beta chains were read from a single sample in a study of blood T cell repertoires in COVID-19. Generated by immunoSEQ multiplex PCR, the TCRdb table keeps only in-frame clones and is missing some. The table shows around 100,000 clones, with more than 60% occurring only once. The sequenced sample consisted of peripheral blood. These receptors came from a man in his sixties or seventies with active or convalescent COVID-19. Both conserved end residues are part of each CDR3. The order of the fields is clone size, J gene, D gene, V gene, CDR3 protein, CDR3 DNA. The D gene is left open where the match is weak. Size is omitted from some rows. Given values are once, few, many or a class for expanded clones.

size: once
J: TRBJ1-1
D: -
V: TRBV7-3
CDR3: CASSLRAGRTEAFF
DNA: TGTGCCAGCAGCTTAAGGGCAGGGAGGACTGAAGCTTTCTTT

size: -
J: TRBJ1-2
D: -
V: TRBV11-2
CDR3: CASSLEDVGGNYGYTF
DNA: TGTGCCAGCAGCTTAGAGGATGTGGGGGGGAACTATGGCTACACCTTC

size: -
J: TRBJ2-2
D: TRBD1
V: TRBV4-1
CDR3: CASSRGQGNTGELFF
DNA: TGCGCCAGCAGCCGGGGACAGGGGAACACCGGGGAGCTGTTTTTT

size: once
J: TRBJ2-7
D: -
V: TRBV18
CDR3: CASSPAGSGSYEQYF
DNA: TGTGCCAGCTCACCAGCGGGAAGTGGGTCCTACGAGCAGTACTTC

size: -
J: TRBJ1-6
D: TRBD1
V: TRBV10-2
CDR3: CASSESWQGAGSPLHF
DNA: TGCGCCAGCAGTGAGTCTTGGCAGGGGGCCGGATCACCCCTCCACTTT

size: -
J: TRBJ2-7
D: -
V: TRBV12-3/TRBV12-4
CDR3: CASSLVYGYEQYF
DNA: TGTGCCAGCAGTTTAGTGTACGGCTACGAGCAGTACTTC

size: -
J: TRBJ2-1
D: -
V: TRBV25-1
CDR3: CASRETSKGGEQFF
DNA: TGTGCCAGCAGGGAGACTAGTAAGGGTGGTGAGCAGTTCTTC

size: -
J: TRBJ2-5
D: -
V: TRBV7-9
CDR3: CASTTNEETQYF
DNA: TGTGCCAGCACCACAAATGAAGAGACCCAGTACTTC

size: -
J: TRBJ1-6
D: -
V: TRBV6-6
CDR3: CASSSVLGDYNSPLHF
DNA: TGTGCCAGCAGTTCCGTCCTGGGAGATTATAATTCACCCCTCCACTTT

size: -
J: TRBJ2-3
D: -
V: TRBV27
CDR3: CATQEQGLTDTQYF
DNA: TGTGCCACCCAGGAACAGGGCCTCACAGATACGCAGTATTTT